This TCR beta chain was identified in a study of T-cell reconstitution after alpha-beta-depleted transplantation in children (dated by TCRdb to about 2016). Regarding the research as a whole: Using TCR repertoire profiling, the study followed T-cell immune reconstitution in a quantitative way in children after TCRalphabeta/CD19-depleted allogeneic hematopoietic cell transplantation. General findings and caveats noted by the study authors: In some patients, the high TCRbeta diversity seen at day 60 was put down to recipient T cells and intrathymic progenitors that had survived conditioning. The apparently early alphabetaT-cell count recovery about two months after transplant was reportedly dependent on only several hundred rapidly expanded clones derived from non-depleted graft cells. Over subsequent months, a decline in hyperexpanded clone frequencies was noted, and after one year, T-cell counts and TCRbeta diversity were mostly ascribed to newly produced T cells.

Library preparation employed PCR. Instrument used: Illumina HiSeq 2500. TCR library preparation used molecular barcoding, with unique molecular identifiers applied to normalize quantification of the TCRbeta repertoire. TCRdb trimmed the raw reads at Q25, called clones with MiXCR and kept productive beta chains. Identical CDR3 protein sequences are pooled into one entry, listed with their most common genes and DNA. This sample gives 250,000 to 400,000 distinct CDR3 sequences in total; more than 20% of them show up just once. About a tenth of the sample lies in the top ten. The treatment or condition label on this specimen signifies: allogeneic hematopoietic cell transplantation with graft depleted of TCRalphabeta T cells and CD19 B cells. TCRalphabeta/CD19-depleted allogeneic hematopoietic cell grafts were given to the transplant recipients, all of whom were children. The germline V gene (reference sequence) gives CDR1 as DFQATT and CDR2 as SNEGSKA. The CDR3 covers 13 residues, taking in both the cysteine and the phenylalanine. Of all the DNA, just the CDR3 is kept, 39 bases in frame from base 1. Relative to germline, V is 3 bases shorter and J is 5 bases shorter, with 11 bases between their ends.

For this clonotype: Its antigen target is currently unknown. No base quality values were provided; no much bigger clone lies one nucleotide off.

The rearranged chain carries TRBV20-1 and TRBJ1-5; the D gene is perhaps TRBD1, from 5 matching bases. The clonotype originates from a male patient between 10 and 17 years old who had a stem cell transplant for acute lymphoblastic leukemia, so the T cells may come from the graft donor. The starting material was PBMCs, mostly from graft donor cells, obtained 180 days after TCRalphabeta/CD19-depleted stem cell transplant. The CDR3 protein sequence reads: CSASGAGDQPQHF. The DNA is TGCAGTGCTAGTGGGGCAGGAGATCAGCCCCAGCATTTT.